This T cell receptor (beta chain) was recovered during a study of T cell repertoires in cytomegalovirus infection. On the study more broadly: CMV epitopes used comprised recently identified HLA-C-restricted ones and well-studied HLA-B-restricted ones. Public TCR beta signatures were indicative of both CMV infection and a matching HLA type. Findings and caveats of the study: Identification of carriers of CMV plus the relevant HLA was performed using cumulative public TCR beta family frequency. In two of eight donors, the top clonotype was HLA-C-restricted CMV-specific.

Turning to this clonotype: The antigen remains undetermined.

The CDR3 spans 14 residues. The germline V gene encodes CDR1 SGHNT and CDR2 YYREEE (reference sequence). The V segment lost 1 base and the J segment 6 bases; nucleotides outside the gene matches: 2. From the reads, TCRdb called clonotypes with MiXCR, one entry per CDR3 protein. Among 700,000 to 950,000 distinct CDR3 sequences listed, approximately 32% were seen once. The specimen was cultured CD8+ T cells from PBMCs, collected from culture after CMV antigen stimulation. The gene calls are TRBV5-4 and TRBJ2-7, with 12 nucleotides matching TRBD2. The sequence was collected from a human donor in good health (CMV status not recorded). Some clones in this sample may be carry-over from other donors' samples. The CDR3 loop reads CASSLRGLAGEQYF. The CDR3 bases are TGTGCCAGCAGCTTGCGGGGACTAGCGGGCGAGCAGTACTTC.